These 23 T cell receptor beta chains originate from one sample sequenced in a study of beta chain features in type 1 diabetes. The whole isolated RNA underwent reverse transcription, so sequencing captured expressed TCRB transcripts. Sequencing was performed with immunoSEQ multiplex PCR; in TCRdb, only in-frame clones are kept and a portion is missing. The repertoire consists of roughly 400,000 clones, with around a tenth occurring once and the leading ten covering over 0.45%. Antigens for these TCRs are unknown. Study conclusions and caveats: TCRB CDR3 length was moderately but significantly reduced in all four CD4+ subsets of Type 1 diabetes patients.

Sequenced input: central memory CD4+ T cells from blood. These receptors all come from a man aged 25-45 years with type 1 diabetes.

This clone was observed a few times. CDR3 nucleotide sequence: TGTGCCAGCAGTATCAGCCAAGGCAACACTGAAGCTTTCTTT. It specifies CASSISQGNTEAFF. The chain uses TRBV28 and TRBJ1-1; D is uncertain. Germline-derived CDR1 and CDR2 are MDHEN and SYDVKM. V lost 5 bases to trimming and J lost 2 bases, with 12 bases between them. CDR3 length: 14 residues.

This clone has a handful of counts. The CDR3 protein is CASSLVFQGNTEAFF. The CDR3 bases are TGCGCCAGCAGCTTGGTTTTCCAGGGGAACACTGAAGCTTTCTTT. The chain is built from TRBV5-1 and TRBJ1-1, with a possible D match to TRBD1 (5 bases). The CDR3 runs to 15 residues. Germline V gives CDR1 SGHRS, CDR2 YFSETQ. Trimming removed 0 bases from V and 1 base from J, with 10 bases in between. Combining the CDR3 with reference TRBV5-1 and TRBJ1-1 gives the whole variable domain KAGVTQTPRYLIKTRGQQVTLSCSPISGHRSVSWYQQTPGQGLQFLFEYFSETQRNKGNFPGRFSGRQFSNSRSEMNVSTLELGDSALYLCASSLVFQGNTEAFFGQGTRLTVV.

Notes on this clone: A far more abundant clone sits one base away, making this likely a read error. Other DNA sequences in this sample translate to the same CDR3. The genes are TRBV9 and TRBJ1-5, with TRBD1 matching over 7 bases. Per germline, CDR1 SGDLS and CDR2 YYNGEE. The CDR3 runs to 15 residues. The V and J ends lost 3 bases and 0 bases, in that order; junction bases with no gene match: 3. CDR3 sequence (DNA): TGTGCCAGCAGCGCGACAGGGTCTAGCAATCAGCCCCAGCATTTT. Translation: CASSATGSSNQPQHF.

This clone was seen at least ten times. The J gene is TRBJ2-2, the V gene TRBV28; D is undetermined. This CDR3 region has 13 residues. The V end was cut by 2 bases, the J end by 6 bases, with 7 bases between. Per the germline V gene, CDR1 is MDHEN and CDR2 is SYDVKM. CDR3 sequence reads: CASSLRRSGELFF. The CDR3 DNA is TGTGCCAGCAGTTTACGTAGATCCGGGGAGCTGTTTTTT.

As to this clone: Since a much larger clone is just one base distant, this may be a read error. This sample includes further DNA sequences coding for the same CDR3. The chain carries TRBV4-1 and TRBJ2-5; unclear D gene. V was clipped by 2 bases and J by 5 bases, with 12 bases between them. The CDR3 has 14 amino acids. Germline CDR1 is MGHRA and CDR2 is YSYEKL. The CDR3 nucleotides read TGCGCCAGCAGCCAAACTCTAGACGCGGAGACCCAGTACTTC. Translation: CASSQTLDAETQYF.

Only a few counts were recorded for this clone. The rearrangement links TRBV5-1 to TRBJ1-2; D is possibly TRBD1 (5 bases). This CDR3 spans 15 amino acids. Germline V gene lookup returns CDR1 SGHRS and CDR2 YFSETQ. The V and J ends lost 3 bases and 2 bases respectively, with 14 bases between them. CDR3 in amino acids: CASSSAWEGNYGYTF. The CDR3 region has the DNA TGCGCCAGCAGCTCCGCTTGGGAGGGGAACTATGGCTACACCTTC.

This clone appeared a few times. The CDR3 sequence is CASTSQGANSYNEQFF. In DNA, the CDR3 is TGTGCCAGCACCTCACAGGGGGCGAACTCCTACAATGAGCAGTTCTTC. The gene calls are TRBV9 and TRBJ2-1, with TRBD1 matching over 9 bases. Germline V CDR1 and CDR2: SGDLS, YYNGEE. Trimming at V came to 6 bases and at J to 0 bases, leaving 7 bases not matched to a gene. The CDR3 runs to 16 residues.

This clone showed up many times. This chain joins TRBV4-3 and TRBJ2-1, with D possibly matching TRBD2 (6 bases). V shed 4 bases and J shed 8 bases, with 12 bases lying between them. This CDR3 has 13 amino acids. The germline V gene encodes CDR1 LGHNA and CDR2 YSLEER. The CDR3 nucleotides are TGCGCCAGCAGCCTGGGAGGAGGAGATGAGCAGTTCTTC. It specifies CASSLGGGDEQFF.

This clone was seen only a few times. The chain employs TRBV11-2 and TRBJ1-2; TRBD1 agrees at 9 bases. V lost 5 bases and J lost 8; bases outside the gene matches: 12. Germline CDR1 and CDR2: SGHAT and FQNNGV. The CDR3 sequence is 15 residues long. DNA for the CDR3: TGTGCCAGCAGCCCTCTGGGGACAGGGAGCATGGGCTACACCTTC. Its translation: CASSPLGTGSMGYTF.

This clone was recorded a few times. The rearrangement joins TRBV7-9 to TRBJ2-7; D not certain. Trimming stripped 2 bases from V and 2 bases from J, with 7 bases between. From germline, CDR1 is SEHNR and CDR2 FQNEAQ (reference sequence). The CDR3 runs to 13 residues. The CDR3 bases are TGTGCCAGCAGCTTAATGTCGACCTACGAGCAGTACTTC. It is translated as CASSLMSTYEQYF.

This clone turned up a few times. The V call is TRBV27, the J call TRBJ2-2; D gene unclear. Germline V gene lookup returns CDR1 MNHEY and CDR2 SMNVEV (reference sequence). Trimming stripped 5 bases from V and 0 bases from J, with 16 bases between. CDR3 length equals 17 residues. Here the CDR3 DNA reads TGTGCCAGCAGTCGGTTCTACACTTACTCGAACACCGGGGAGCTGTTTTTT. It codes for CASSRFYTYSNTGELFF.

The rearrangement uses TRBV7-2 and TRBJ2-1; D is ambiguous. Germline CDR1 SGHTA, CDR2 FQGNSA. Trimming left V 5 bases short and J 10 bases short, with 15 bases between. CDR3 length equals 13 residues. The DNA for the CDR3 is TGTGCCAGCAGCCTCTTTGATTCGCGGGAGCAGTTCTTC. It specifies CASSLFDSREQFF. Combining the CDR3 with reference TRBV7-2 and TRBJ2-1 gives the whole variable domain GAGVSQSPSNKVTEKGKDVELRCDPISGHTALYWYRQSLGQGLEFLIYFQGNSAPDKSGLPSDRFSAERTGGSVSTLTIQRTQQEDSAVYLCASSLFDSREQFFGPGTRLTVL.

This clone was detected a few times. The junction shows a germline mismatch at one end, possibly a read error. This chain connects TRBV7-7 to TRBJ2-1; 7 nucleotides match TRBD1. CDR3 length: 14 amino acids. CDR1 and CDR2 from the germline V gene are SSHAT and FNYEAQ (reference sequence). The DNA of the CDR3 is TGTGCTAGCAGCCCCGACAGGGAGCGCAATGAGCAGTTCTTC. Translating it yields CASSPDRERNEQFF.

This clone was detected only a few times. The rearrangement joins TRBV2 to TRBJ2-2; either TRBD1 or TRBD2 may fit D (5 bases each). CDR3 length: 15 residues. The V end was cut by 1 base, the J end by 4 bases, with 10 bases between. Germline lookup yields CDR1 SNHLY and CDR2 FYNNEI. In nucleotides, the CDR3 is TGTGCCAGCAGTGAAGTGGGACGAAGCACCGGGGAGCTGTTTTTT. Translated, it gives CASSEVGRSTGELFF.

This clone appeared a few times. DNA of the CDR3: TGTGCCAGCAGCCCCGGGACTAGCGGGATCCAAGAGACCCAGTACTTC. Translated, it gives CASSPGTSGIQETQYF. The chain carries TRBV7-6 and TRBJ2-5, with 13 bases matching TRBD2. With 5 bases clipped from V and 1 base from J, the junction kept 4 bases outside the gene matches. There are 16 residues in the CDR3. Germline V CDR1 and CDR2: SGHVS, FNYEAQ.

The chain links TRBV9 to TRBJ2-7; 8 positions agree with TRBD2. The CDR3 extends over 15 amino acids. Per the germline V gene, CDR1 is SGDLS and CDR2 is YYNGEE. The J segment lost 5 bases and the V segment lost 2 bases, leaving 9 bases of the junction unmatched. The DNA for the CDR3 is TGTGCCAGCAGCGTCGCCCCGGGACTAGGCAACGAGCAGTACTTC. Encoded protein: CASSVAPGLGNEQYF.

V usage is TRBV11-2 and J usage is TRBJ2-7; D may be TRBD2 (5 bases). This CDR3 comprises 12 residues. Germline-derived CDR1 and CDR2 are SGHAT and FQNNGV. Trimming shortened V by 6 bases and J by 3 bases, and 9 bases separated the two germline ends. The CDR3 spells CASSGESYEQYF. CDR3 in DNA: TGTGCCAGCAGTGGGGAGAGCTACGAGCAGTACTTC. Filled out from reference TRBV11-2 and TRBJ2-7, the complete variable domain reads EAGVAQSPRYKIIEKRQSVAFWCNPISGHATLYWYQQILGQGPKLLIQFQNNGVVDDSQLPKDRFSAERLKGVDSTLKIQPAKLEDSAVYLCASSGESYEQYFGPGTRLTVT.

This chain links TRBV18 with TRBJ2-7, with a possible D match to TRBD2 (6 bases). The CDR3 length is 13 residues. CDR1 is KGHSH and CDR2 is LQKENI in the germline V gene. Trimming left V 3 bases short and J 9 bases short, with 15 bases between. The CDR3 protein is CASSPLRDSGQYF. DNA for the CDR3: TGTGCCAGCTCACCCTTACGGGACTCGGGGCAGTACTTC.

This chain joins TRBV30 and TRBJ2-7, with D unclear. This CDR3 comprises 13 residues. Deletions cut 4 bases from V and 3 bases from J, with 13 bases between. CDR1 GTSNPN and CDR2 SVGIG come from the germline V gene (reference sequence). Here the CDR3 DNA reads TGTGCCTGGAAAAGGCGGAACTTCTACGAGCAGTACTTC. As protein: CAWKRRNFYEQYF. Variable domain in full (rest from reference TRBV30 and TRBJ2-7): SQTIHQWPATLVQPVGSPLSLECTVEGTSNPNLYWYRQAAGRGLQLLFYSVGIGQISSEVPQNLSASRPQDRQFILSSKKLLLSDSGFYLCAWKRRNFYEQYFGPGTRLTVT.

This clone has a handful of counts. V and J are TRBV27 and TRBJ2-7; D is tentatively TRBD1 or TRBD2 (5 bases each). Germline-derived CDR1 and CDR2 are MNHEY and SMNVEV (reference sequence). This CDR3 comprises 15 residues. V lost 2 bases, J lost 2 bases, and 13 bases lay in between. CDR3 protein: CASSLRGPGTYEQYF. The CDR3 nucleotides are TGTGCCAGCAGTTTAAGAGGGCCAGGGACCTACGAGCAGTACTTC.

The chain uses TRBV19 and TRBJ2-1; 8 bases fit TRBD1. Germline loops: CDR1 LNHDA, CDR2 SQIVND (reference sequence). The CDR3 totals 19 residues. J was trimmed by 1 base and V by 2 bases; bases with no gene match: 13. The CDR3 reads CASSISGRGRPGSYNEQFF. CDR3 DNA sequence: TGTGCCAGTAGTATATCGGGCAGGGGGCGTCCGGGGTCCTACAATGAGCAGTTCTTC.

This clone occurred a few times. The chain employs TRBV14 and TRBJ1-3; the D gene is possibly TRBD1 (5 bases). This CDR3 spans 14 amino acids. Looked up from germline, CDR1 is SGHDN and CDR2 is FVKESK. The germline V and J ends were trimmed by 0 bases and 8 bases, with 11 bases remaining between them. DNA for the CDR3: TGTGCCAGCAGCCAAGACCGGGGGATATACACCATATATTTT. Protein: CASSQDRGIYTIYF.

The chain is built from TRBV5-8 and TRBJ1-5; 8 nucleotides line up with TRBD1. The CDR3 has 14 amino acids. Germline trimming cut 2 bases from V and 7 bases from J; bases unmatched to any gene: 5. CDR1 and CDR2 (germline): SGHTS, YDEGEE. The CDR3 bases are TGTGCCAGCAGCTTAGGGACAGGCGGGCAGCCCCAGCATTTT. Translated, it gives CASSLGTGGQPQHF.